The 28 T cell receptor beta chains below all came from one sample that was sequenced in a study of T cell responses to AZD1222 COVID-19 vaccine. Repertoires were generated with immunoSEQ multiplex PCR, while TCRdb's copy carries only in-frame clones and drops some. The data contain fewer than 100,000 clones, almost 90% of them seen just once; the ten biggest clones take up around 1.4%. The sample consisted of peripheral blood, taken 28 days after the second AZD1222 dose. The source is an adult who received the AZD1222 COVID-19 vaccine.

The chain is built from TRBV3-1 (or the pseudogene TRBV3-2) and TRBJ1-1; possibly TRBD1 for D (6 bases). The germline CDR1 and CDR2 sequences are LGHDT and YNNKEL (reference sequence). The CDR3 is 15 residues long. The V and J ends lost 7 bases and 9 bases respectively, with 24 bases between them. CDR3 loop: CASTQDSTGNGKAFF. CDR3 in DNA: TGTGCCAGCACACAGGACAGTACGGGGAACGGGAAAGCTTTCTTT.

The chain uses TRBV28 and TRBJ1-1; TRBD1 is a possible D gene (6 bases). CDR3 length: 14 amino acids. Trimming shortened V by 3 bases and J by 11 bases, and 19 bases separated the two germline ends. Germline CDR1 MDHEN, CDR2 SYDVKM. This CDR3 reads CASSFGQGPRSAFF. The DNA for the CDR3 is TGTGCCAGCAGTTTCGGTCAGGGGCCAAGATCGGCTTTCTTT.

The gene calls are TRBV7-9 and TRBJ2-2, with TRBD2 matching over 9 bases. Losses at the gene ends were 8 bases for V and 8 bases for J; bases not matched to a gene: 12. Germline loops: CDR1 SEHNR, CDR2 FQNEAQ (reference sequence). CDR3 length: 15 amino acids. This chain's CDR3 is CASHVAGARAGELFF. CDR3 bases: TGTGCCAGCCACGTAGCGGGGGCCCGTGCGGGGGAGCTGTTTTTT.

The genes are TRBV7-6 and TRBJ1-5; 8 nucleotides line up with TRBD1. V trimming: 2 bases; J trimming: 3 bases; junction bases outside the gene matches: 12. The CDR3 is 18 amino acids. In germline, CDR1 is SGHVS, CDR2 FNYEAQ. Here the CDR3 reads CASSLRQGRRLTNQPQHF. CDR3 in DNA: TGTGCCAGCAGCTTAAGACAGGGGAGACGGTTGACCAATCAGCCCCAGCATTTT.

The V call is TRBV7-8, the J call TRBJ1-3; 8 bases align to TRBD1. There are 15 residues in the CDR3. Trimming removed 5 bases from V and 4 bases from J; junction bases left unmatched: 7. Germline CDR1 is SGHVS and CDR2 is FQNEAQ. CDR3 amino acids: CASSTRTGFGNTIYF. The CDR3 region has the DNA TGTGCCAGCAGCACCCGGACAGGGTTCGGAAACACCATATATTTT.

For the CDR3, the DNA is TGTGCCAGCAGCGTAGCGGGACTAGCCGTGGAGACCCAGTACTTC. Protein product: CASSVAGLAVETQYF. The chain uses TRBV9 and TRBJ2-5; 9 bases fit TRBD2. V was clipped by 0 bases and J by 5 bases; unmatched bases: 5. Germline CDR1 and CDR2: SGDLS and YYNGEE. This CDR3 has 15 amino acids.

V and J are TRBV6-5 and TRBJ1-5, with 7 bases fitting TRBD1. The V gene's germline CDR1 is MNHEY and CDR2 SVGAGI. The CDR3 is 15 amino acids. V was pared by 6 bases and J by 2 bases, with 7 bases of the junction left unmatched. For the CDR3, the DNA is TGTGCCAGCAGGAGACAGGGTCGGGGCAATCAGCCCCAGCATTTT. Translation gives CASRRQGRGNQPQHF.

This sequence joins TRBV5-1 and TRBJ2-2; D remains unclear. Germline CDR1 reads SGHRS; CDR2 reads YFSETQ. V gave up 1 base and J gave up 0 bases, with 4 bases separating them. The CDR3 is made up of 14 amino acids. CDR3: CASSLTANTGELFF. The CDR3 region has the DNA TGCGCCAGCAGCTTGACGGCGAACACCGGGGAGCTGTTTTTT.

There are a few counts of this clone. The gene calls are TRBV4-2 and TRBJ2-5; 10 bases agree with TRBD2. CDR1 is LGHNA, CDR2 YNFKEQ, per germline. The CDR3 is 18 amino acids. J gave up 4 bases and V 8 bases, and 19 bases lay outside the gene matches. CDR3 protein: CASSPAGLAGVVGETQYF. The CDR3 nucleotides read TGTGCCAGCTCCCCGGCGGGGCTAGCGGGGGTCGTGGGAGAGACCCAGTACTTC.

This clone was seen a single time. The rearrangement uses TRBV7-6 and TRBJ1-2; weak D call: TRBD1 (5 bases). V lost 1 base and J lost 10, with 19 bases in between. Per germline, CDR1 SGHVS and CDR2 FNYEAQ. The CDR3 length is 15 residues. The CDR3, as DNA: TGTGCCAGCAGCTTAGAAGCTGGGGCCTTTGGTGACTACACCTTC. Translation gives CASSLEAGAFGDYTF.

The V gene is TRBV5-6, the J gene TRBJ1-1; the D gene is possibly TRBD1 (5 bases). The CDR3 is made up of 13 amino acids. Germline V gene lookup returns CDR1 SGHDT and CDR2 YYEEEE. V gave up 4 bases and J gave up 4 bases, with 11 bases separating them. This CDR3 is CASSAGTATEAFF. In nucleotides, the CDR3 is TGTGCCAGCAGCGCCGGGACCGCCACTGAAGCTTTCTTT.

The V call is TRBV6-6, the J call TRBJ1-1; possibly TRBD1 for D (6 bases). There are 13 residues in the CDR3. The germline V gene has CDR1 MNHNY and CDR2 SVGAGI (reference sequence). V was clipped by 0 bases and J by 6 bases, with 8 bases between them. CDR3 amino acids: CASSYSDRPEAFF. CDR3 bases: TGTGCCAGCAGTTACTCGGACAGACCTGAAGCTTTCTTT.

This clone was detected only once. This chain joins TRBV12-3 or TRBV12-4 and TRBJ1-5, with D tentatively TRBD1 (5 bases). Trimming took off 5 bases at V and 12 bases at J, with 11 bases between the two ends. The length of the CDR3 is 11 residues. The CDR3 nucleotides read TGTGCCAGCAGTCGCCAGGGAGTCCAGCATTTT. It specifies CASSRQGVQHF.

The V call is TRBV5-1, the J call TRBJ2-7; 7 positions match TRBD2. The V and J ends lost 1 base and 6 bases, in that order; junction bases with no gene match: 10. Germline V gene lookup returns CDR1 SGHRS and CDR2 YFSETQ. CDR3 length: 15 residues. The CDR3 DNA sequence: TGCGCCAGCAGCTTGATTGGCGGGGGATCGGTCGAGCAGTACTTC. Protein sequence: CASSLIGGGSVEQYF. Looking up the rest from reference TRBV5-1 and TRBJ2-7 gives the full variable domain: KAGVTQTPRYLIKTRGQQVTLSCSPISGHRSVSWYQQTPGQGLQFLFEYFSETQRNKGNFPGRFSGRQFSNSRSEMNVSTLELGDSALYLCASSLIGGGSVEQYFGPGTRLTVT.

The chain recombines TRBV5-4 with TRBJ1-1; D is undetermined. With 0 bases removed from V and 4 bases from J, the gap between germline ends came to 10 bases. Germline CDR1 and CDR2: SGHNT and YYREEE (reference sequence). The CDR3 consists of 14 residues. The CDR3, as DNA: TGTGCCAGCAGCTTGGAAATAGGTACCACTGAAGCTTTCTTT. Protein product: CASSLEIGTTEAFF.

The count of this clone is one. The V gene is TRBV2, the J gene TRBJ2-7; D perhaps matches TRBD1 (5 bases). The CDR3 covers 15 residues. V gave up 2 bases and J gave up 3 bases, with 14 bases separating them. Germline V gene sequence: CDR1 SNHLY, CDR2 FYNNEI. The CDR3 here is CASSENRQNNYEQYF. In DNA form, the CDR3 reads TGTGCCAGCAGTGAAAACCGACAGAACAACTACGAGCAGTACTTC.

V gene TRBV27 combines with J gene TRBJ1-1; tentative D call: TRBD1 (6 bases). Germline loops: CDR1 MNHEY, CDR2 SMNVEV (reference sequence). The ends were cut back, 2 bases at V and 4 bases at J, with 17 bases in the middle. There are 16 residues in the CDR3. The CDR3 nucleotides are TGTGCCAGCAGTTTAGGCAGGGGAGGCTGGAGCACTGAAGCTTTCTTT. It yields the protein CASSLGRGGWSTEAFF.

The chain uses TRBV3-1 (or the pseudogene TRBV3-2) and TRBJ1-1, with a weak D call TRBD1 (5 bases). V was pared by 5 bases and J by 4 bases, with 14 bases between. The CDR3 sequence is 14 residues long. Germline V gene sequence: CDR1 LGHDT, CDR2 YNNKEL (reference sequence). The CDR3 spells CASSVSLGGTEAFF. CDR3 DNA: TGTGCCAGCAGCGTCAGCCTTGGGGGCACTGAAGCTTTCTTT.

The chain recombines TRBV7-2 with TRBJ1-3; a weak D match, TRBD1 (5 bases). The CDR3 is 14 residues long. V gave up 5 bases and J gave up 3 bases, with 11 bases separating them. CDR1 and CDR2 (germline): SGHTA, FQGNSA. CDR3 in amino acids: CASSLGVSGNTIYF. The CDR3 DNA follows: TGTGCCAGCAGCCTAGGGGTAAGTGGAAACACCATATATTTT.

The chain uses TRBV27 and TRBJ1-2, with 7 bases aligning to TRBD1. The CDR3 sequence is 14 residues long. Germline values: CDR1 MNHEY, CDR2 SMNVEV (reference sequence). Trimming took 6 bases from V and 6 from J; bases not matched to a gene: 10. The CDR3 sequence: CASRIGQGGHGYTF. The CDR3 region has the DNA TGTGCCAGCAGGATTGGGCAGGGGGGACATGGCTACACCTTC.

For the CDR3, the DNA is TGTGCCAGCAGCTCCGACAGCACAGATACGCAGTATTTT. This sequence encodes CASSSDSTDTQYF. The J gene is TRBJ2-3, the V gene TRBV5-4; D is ambiguous. CDR1 and CDR2 (germline): SGHNT, YYREEE (reference sequence). The germline V and J ends were trimmed by 3 bases and 0 bases, with 5 bases remaining between them. The CDR3 spans 13 residues.

The rearrangement joins TRBV4-1 to TRBJ2-6; D uncertain. From germline, CDR1 is MGHRA and CDR2 YSYEKL. CDR3 length: 18 amino acids. Trimming removed 1 base from V and 0 bases from J, with 13 bases in between. CDR3 bases: TGCGCCAGCAGCCAAGGTTTCCAGGCCAACTCTGGGGCCAACGTCCTGACTTTC. Its protein is CASSQGFQANSGANVLTF.

The gene calls are TRBV28 and TRBJ1-2; D gene unclear. This CDR3 region has 10 residues. V was trimmed by 4 bases and J by 8 bases, leaving 5 bases between them. Germline CDR1 MDHEN, CDR2 SYDVKM. CDR3 nucleotide sequence: TGTGCCAGCAGTTCTAGGGGCTACACCTTC. Translation gives CASSSRGYTF.

This clone was observed a handful of times. The chain links TRBV7-9 to TRBJ1-2, with a tentative D call TRBD1 (6 bases). The CDR3 has 19 residues. The V gene's germline CDR1 is SEHNR and CDR2 FQNEAQ (reference sequence). The V end was cut by 5 bases, the J end by 4 bases, with 29 bases between. The CDR3 reads CASSHPPGTPFFHIYGYTF. The DNA for the CDR3 is TGTGCCAGCAGCCACCCCCCCGGGACACCTTTCTTTCATATCTATGGCTACACCTTC.

The chain employs TRBV2 and TRBJ1-5; D is perhaps TRBD1 (6 bases). Germline CDR1 is SNHLY and CDR2 is FYNNEI. The CDR3 is made up of 15 amino acids. Deletions cut 4 bases from V and 7 bases from J, with 17 bases between. Here the CDR3 reads CASSGEGGQGQPQHF. CDR3 coding DNA: TGTGCCAGCAGTGGAGAGGGCGGTCAGGGGCAGCCCCAGCATTTT.

The rearrangement uses TRBV5-3 and TRBJ2-5; 14 bases agree with TRBD2. TRBV5-3 is given ORF status, its function remaining uncertain. V dropped 0 bases and J dropped 0; count of bases not matched to a gene: 7. The CDR3 is 19 amino acids. CDR3 loop: CARSLGRTSGGPYQETQYF. The CDR3 nucleotides read TGTGCCAGAAGCTTGGGGAGGACTAGCGGGGGGCCGTACCAAGAGACCCAGTACTTC.

The chain employs TRBV10-3 and TRBJ1-1, with unresolved D. V lost 4 bases and J 7 bases, leaving 10 bases between the germline ends. The germline V gene encodes CDR1 ENHRY and CDR2 SYGVKD. The CDR3 contains 12 residues. CDR3 bases: TGTGCCATCAGTGGGTCGGCCATTGAAGCTTTCTTT. Amino acids: CAISGSAIEAFF.

This clone was observed a single time. V is TRBV11-3 and J is TRBJ2-3; D is perhaps TRBD2 (5 bases). The CDR3 runs to 13 residues. The V gene lost 4 bases and the J gene lost 6 bases, with 11 bases spanning the gap. Germline-derived CDR1 and CDR2 are SGHNT and YENEEA. CDR3 sequence (DNA): TGTGCCAGCAGCTCAACCCGGGGTGATACGCAGTATTTT. Amino acids: CASSSTRGDTQYF.